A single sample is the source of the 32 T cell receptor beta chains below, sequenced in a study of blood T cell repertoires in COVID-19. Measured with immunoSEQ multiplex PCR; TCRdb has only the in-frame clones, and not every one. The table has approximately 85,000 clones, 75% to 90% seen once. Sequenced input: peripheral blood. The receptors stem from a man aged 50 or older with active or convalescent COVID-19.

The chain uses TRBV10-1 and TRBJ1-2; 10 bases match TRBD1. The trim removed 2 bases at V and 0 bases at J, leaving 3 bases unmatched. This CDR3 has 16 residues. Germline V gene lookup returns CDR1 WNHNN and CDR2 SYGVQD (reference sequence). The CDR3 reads CASSETGQGANYGYTF. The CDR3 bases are TGCGCCAGCAGTGAGACCGGACAGGGGGCTAACTATGGCTACACCTTC.

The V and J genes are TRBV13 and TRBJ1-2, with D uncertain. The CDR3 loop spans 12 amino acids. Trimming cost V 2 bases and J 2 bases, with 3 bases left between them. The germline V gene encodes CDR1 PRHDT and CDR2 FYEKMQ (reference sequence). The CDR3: CASSLQNYGYTF. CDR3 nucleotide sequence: TGTGCCAGCAGCTTACAAAACTATGGCTACACCTTC.

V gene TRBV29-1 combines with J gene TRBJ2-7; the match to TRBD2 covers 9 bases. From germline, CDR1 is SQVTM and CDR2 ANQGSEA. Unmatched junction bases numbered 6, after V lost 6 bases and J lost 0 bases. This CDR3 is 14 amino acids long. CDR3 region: CSVRTSEVSYEQYF. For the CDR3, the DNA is TGCAGCGTGAGGACTAGCGAAGTCTCCTACGAGCAGTACTTC.

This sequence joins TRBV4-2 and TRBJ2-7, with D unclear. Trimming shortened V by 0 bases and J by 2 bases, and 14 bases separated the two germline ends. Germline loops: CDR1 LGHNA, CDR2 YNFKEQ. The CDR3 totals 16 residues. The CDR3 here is CASSQDFAARTYEQYF. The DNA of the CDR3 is TGTGCCAGCAGCCAAGATTTTGCGGCCCGAACCTACGAGCAGTACTTC.

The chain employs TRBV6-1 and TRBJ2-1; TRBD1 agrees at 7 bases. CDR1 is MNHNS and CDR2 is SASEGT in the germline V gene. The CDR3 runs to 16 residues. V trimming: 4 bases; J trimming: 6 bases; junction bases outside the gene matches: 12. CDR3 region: CASSAPTRTGRNEQFF. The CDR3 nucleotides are TGTGCCAGCAGTGCCCCAACGCGGACAGGTCGCAATGAGCAGTTCTTC.

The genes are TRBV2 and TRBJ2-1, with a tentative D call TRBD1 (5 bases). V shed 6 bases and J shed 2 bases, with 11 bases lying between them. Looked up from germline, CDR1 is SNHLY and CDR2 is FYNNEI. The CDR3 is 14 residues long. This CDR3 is CASSRQSPYNEQFF. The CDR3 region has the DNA TGTGCCAGCAGCCGACAGTCACCCTACAATGAGCAGTTCTTC.

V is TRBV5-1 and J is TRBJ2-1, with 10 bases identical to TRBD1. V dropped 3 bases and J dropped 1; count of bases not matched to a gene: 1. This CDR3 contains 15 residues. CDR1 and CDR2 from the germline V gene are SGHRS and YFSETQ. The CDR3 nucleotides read TGCGCCAGCAGCTGGACAGGGGGATCCTACAATGAGCAGTTCTTC. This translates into CASSWTGGSYNEQFF. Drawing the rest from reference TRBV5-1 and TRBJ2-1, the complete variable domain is KAGVTQTPRYLIKTRGQQVTLSCSPISGHRSVSWYQQTPGQGLQFLFEYFSETQRNKGNFPGRFSGRQFSNSRSEMNVSTLELGDSALYLCASSWTGGSYNEQFFGPGTRLTVL.

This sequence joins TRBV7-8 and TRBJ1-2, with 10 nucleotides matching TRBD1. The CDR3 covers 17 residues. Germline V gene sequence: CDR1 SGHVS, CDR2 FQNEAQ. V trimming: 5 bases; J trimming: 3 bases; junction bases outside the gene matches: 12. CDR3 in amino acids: CASSPTGGLLDYYGYTF. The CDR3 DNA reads TGTGCCAGCAGCCCGACAGGGGGCCTCCTTGACTACTATGGCTACACCTTC.

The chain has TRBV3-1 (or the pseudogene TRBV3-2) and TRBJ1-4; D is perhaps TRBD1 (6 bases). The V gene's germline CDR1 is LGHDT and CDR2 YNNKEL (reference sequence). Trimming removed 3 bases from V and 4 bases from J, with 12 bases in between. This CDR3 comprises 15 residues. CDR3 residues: CASSQPRGGNEKLFF. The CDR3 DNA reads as TGTGCCAGCAGCCAGCCGAGGGGGGGTAATGAAAAACTGTTTTTT.

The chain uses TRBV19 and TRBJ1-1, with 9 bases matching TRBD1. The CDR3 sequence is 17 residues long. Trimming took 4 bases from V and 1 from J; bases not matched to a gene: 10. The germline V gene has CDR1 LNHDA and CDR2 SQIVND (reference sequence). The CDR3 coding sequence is TGTGCCAGTAGTACCCGACAGGGGGAAGAGGGGAACACTGAAGCTTTCTTT. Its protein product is CASSTRQGEEGNTEAFF.

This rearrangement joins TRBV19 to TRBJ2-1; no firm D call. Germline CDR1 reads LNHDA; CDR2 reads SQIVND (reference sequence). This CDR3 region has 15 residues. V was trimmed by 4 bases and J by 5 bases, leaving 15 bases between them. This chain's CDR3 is CASSSGWAQDNEQFF. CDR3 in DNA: TGTGCCAGTAGTAGTGGTTGGGCCCAAGACAATGAGCAGTTCTTC.

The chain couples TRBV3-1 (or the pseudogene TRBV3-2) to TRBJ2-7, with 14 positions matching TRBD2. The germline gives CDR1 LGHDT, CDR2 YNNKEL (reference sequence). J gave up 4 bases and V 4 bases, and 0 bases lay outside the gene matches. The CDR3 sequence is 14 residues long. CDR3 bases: TGTGCCAGCAGCCGGACTAGCGGGGGGTACGAGCAGTACTTC. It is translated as CASSRTSGGYEQYF.

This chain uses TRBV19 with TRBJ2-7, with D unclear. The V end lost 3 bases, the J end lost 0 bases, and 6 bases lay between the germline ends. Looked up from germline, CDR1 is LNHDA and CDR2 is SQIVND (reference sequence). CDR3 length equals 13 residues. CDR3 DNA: TGTGCCAGTAGTATTACATTCTCCTACGAGCAGTACTTC. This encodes CASSITFSYEQYF.

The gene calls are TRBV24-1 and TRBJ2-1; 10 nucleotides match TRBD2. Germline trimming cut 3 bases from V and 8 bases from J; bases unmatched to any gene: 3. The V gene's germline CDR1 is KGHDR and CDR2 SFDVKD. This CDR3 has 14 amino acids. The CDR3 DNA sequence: TGTGCCACCAGTGATCCGACTAGCGGGCATGAGCAGTTCTTC. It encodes CATSDPTSGHEQFF.

The CDR3 nucleotides are TGCGCCAGCAGCTTGTATCAGAACACAGATACGCAGTATTTT. Protein: CASSLYQNTDTQYF. V gene TRBV5-1 combines with J gene TRBJ2-3; no reliable D call. The CDR3 is 14 amino acids. Germline V gene sequence: CDR1 SGHRS, CDR2 YFSETQ. The V gene lost 1 base and the J gene lost 2 bases, with 8 bases spanning the gap.

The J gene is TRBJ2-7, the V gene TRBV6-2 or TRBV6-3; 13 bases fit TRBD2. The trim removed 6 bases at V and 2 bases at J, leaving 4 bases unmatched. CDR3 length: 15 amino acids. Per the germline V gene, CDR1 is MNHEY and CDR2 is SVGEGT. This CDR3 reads CASSKGLAGAYEQYF. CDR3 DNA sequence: TGTGCCAGCAGCAAAGGACTAGCGGGGGCCTACGAGCAGTACTTC.

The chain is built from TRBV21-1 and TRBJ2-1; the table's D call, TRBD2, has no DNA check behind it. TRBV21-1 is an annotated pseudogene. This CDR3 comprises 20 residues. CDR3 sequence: CASSKGGAGREKREPNEQFF. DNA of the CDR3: TGTGCCAGCAGCAAAGGAGGGGCAGGGAGGGAGAAAAGAGAACCTAATGAGCAGTTCTTC.

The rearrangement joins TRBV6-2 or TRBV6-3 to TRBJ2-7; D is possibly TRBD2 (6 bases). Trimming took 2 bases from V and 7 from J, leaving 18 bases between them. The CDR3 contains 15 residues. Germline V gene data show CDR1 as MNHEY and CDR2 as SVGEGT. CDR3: CASSYLISGRGEQYF. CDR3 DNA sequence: TGTGCCAGCAGTTACCTTATTAGCGGTCGGGGAGAGCAGTACTTC.

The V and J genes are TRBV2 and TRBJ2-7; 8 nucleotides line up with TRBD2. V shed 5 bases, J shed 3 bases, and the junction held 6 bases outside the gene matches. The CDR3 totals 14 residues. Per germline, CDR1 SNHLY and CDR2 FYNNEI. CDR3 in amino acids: CASSPGGVFYEQYF. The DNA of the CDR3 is TGTGCCAGCAGTCCCGGGGGGGTATTCTACGAGCAGTACTTC.

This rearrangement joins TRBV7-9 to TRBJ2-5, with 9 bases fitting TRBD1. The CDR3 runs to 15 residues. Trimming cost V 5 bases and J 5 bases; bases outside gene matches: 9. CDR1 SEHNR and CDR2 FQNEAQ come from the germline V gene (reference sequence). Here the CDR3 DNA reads TGTGCCAGCAGCCGAACAGGGGGCGGCTTCGAGACCCAGTACTTC. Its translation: CASSRTGGGFETQYF.

The CDR3 DNA sequence: TGCAGCGGCCACAGGGGGCCTGACACTGAAGCTTTCTTT. Its protein product is CSGHRGPDTEAFF. The V call is TRBV29-1, the J call TRBJ1-1; 9 nucleotides line up with TRBD1. From germline, CDR1 is SQVTM and CDR2 ANQGSEA. V gave up 7 bases and J gave up 3 bases; unmatched junction bases: 6. The CDR3 is 13 residues long.

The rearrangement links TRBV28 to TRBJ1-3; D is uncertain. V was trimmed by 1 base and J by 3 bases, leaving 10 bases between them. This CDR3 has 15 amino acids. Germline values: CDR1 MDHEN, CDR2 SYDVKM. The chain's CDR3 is CASSLYKFSGNTIYF. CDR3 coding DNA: TGTGCCAGCAGTTTATACAAATTCAGTGGAAACACCATATATTTT.

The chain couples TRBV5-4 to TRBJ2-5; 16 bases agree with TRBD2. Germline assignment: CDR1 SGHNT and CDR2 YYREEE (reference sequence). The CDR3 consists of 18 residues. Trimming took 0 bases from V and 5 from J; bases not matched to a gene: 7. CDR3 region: CASSLDGTSGRVWETQYF. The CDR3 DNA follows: TGTGCCAGCAGCTTGGACGGGACTAGCGGGAGGGTCTGGGAGACCCAGTACTTC. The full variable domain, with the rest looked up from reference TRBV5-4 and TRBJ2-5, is ETGVTQSPTHLIKTRGQQVTLRCSSQSGHNTVSWYQQALGQGPQFIFQYYREEENGRGNFPPRFSGLQFPNYSSELNVNALELDDSALYLCASSLDGTSGRVWETQYFGPGTRLLVL.

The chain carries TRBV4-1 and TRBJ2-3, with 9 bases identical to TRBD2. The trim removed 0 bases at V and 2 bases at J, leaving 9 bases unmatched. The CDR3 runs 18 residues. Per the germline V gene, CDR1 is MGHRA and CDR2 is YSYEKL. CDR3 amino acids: CASSQDPFSGSVTDTQYF. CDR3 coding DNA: TGCGCCAGCAGCCAAGATCCTTTTAGCGGGAGTGTCACAGATACGCAGTATTTT.

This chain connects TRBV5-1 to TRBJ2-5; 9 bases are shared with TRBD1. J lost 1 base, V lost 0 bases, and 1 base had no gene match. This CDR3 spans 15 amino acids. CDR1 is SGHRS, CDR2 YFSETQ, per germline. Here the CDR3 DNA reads TGCGCCAGCAGCTTGGGGACAGGGGTCCAAGAGACCCAGTACTTC. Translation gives CASSLGTGVQETQYF.

The CDR3 loop reads CSGGQAINEQFF. In DNA form, the CDR3 reads TGCAGCGGGGGACAGGCCATCAATGAGCAGTTCTTC. This chain joins TRBV29-1 and TRBJ2-1; TRBD1 agrees at 8 bases. Trimming at V came to 7 bases and at J to 6 bases, leaving 5 bases not matched to a gene. The CDR3 length is 12 residues. The germline gives CDR1 SQVTM, CDR2 ANQGSEA.

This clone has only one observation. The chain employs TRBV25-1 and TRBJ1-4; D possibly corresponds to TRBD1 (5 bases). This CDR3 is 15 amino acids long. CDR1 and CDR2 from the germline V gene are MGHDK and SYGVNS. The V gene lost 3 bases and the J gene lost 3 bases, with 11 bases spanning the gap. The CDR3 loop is CASSEGGSANEKLFF. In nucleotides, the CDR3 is TGTGCCAGCAGTGAGGGGGGTTCTGCTAATGAAAAACTGTTTTTT. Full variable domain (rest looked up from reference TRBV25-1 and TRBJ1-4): EADIYQTPRYLVIGTGKKITLECSQTMGHDKMYWYQQDPGMELHLIHYSYGVNSTEKGDLSSESTVSRIRTEHFPLTLESARPSHTSQYLCASSEGGSANEKLFFGSGTQLSVL.

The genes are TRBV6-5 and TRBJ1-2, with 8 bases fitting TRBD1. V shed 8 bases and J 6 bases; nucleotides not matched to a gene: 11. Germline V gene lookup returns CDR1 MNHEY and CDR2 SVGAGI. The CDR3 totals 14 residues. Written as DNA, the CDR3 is TGTGCCAGCCTTCTTGTCGGGACAGGCGATGGCTACACCTTC. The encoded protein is CASLLVGTGDGYTF.

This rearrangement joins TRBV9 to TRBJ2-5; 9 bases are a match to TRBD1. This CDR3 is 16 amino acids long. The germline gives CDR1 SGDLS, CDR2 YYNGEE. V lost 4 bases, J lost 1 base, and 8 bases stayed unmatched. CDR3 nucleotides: TGTGCCAGCAGCTCCGGGACAGGGTTAATCCAAGAGACCCAGTACTTC. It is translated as CASSSGTGLIQETQYF.

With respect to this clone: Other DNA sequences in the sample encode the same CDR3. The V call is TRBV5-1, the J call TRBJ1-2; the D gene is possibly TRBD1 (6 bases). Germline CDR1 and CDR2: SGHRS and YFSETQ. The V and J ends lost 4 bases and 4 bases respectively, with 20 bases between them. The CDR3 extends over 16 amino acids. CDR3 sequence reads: CASSPGGGGRSYGYTF. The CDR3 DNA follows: TGCGCCAGCAGCCCGGGAGGGGGGGGGCGAAGCTATGGCTACACCTTC. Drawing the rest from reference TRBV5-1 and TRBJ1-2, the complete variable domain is KAGVTQTPRYLIKTRGQQVTLSCSPISGHRSVSWYQQTPGQGLQFLFEYFSETQRNKGNFPGRFSGRQFSNSRSEMNVSTLELGDSALYLCASSPGGGGRSYGYTFGSGTRLTVV.

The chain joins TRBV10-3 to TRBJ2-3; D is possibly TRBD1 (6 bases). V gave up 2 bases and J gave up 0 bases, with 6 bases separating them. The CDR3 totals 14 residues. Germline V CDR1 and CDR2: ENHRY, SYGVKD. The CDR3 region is CAISEGQSTDTQYF. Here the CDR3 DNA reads TGTGCCATCAGTGAGGGACAGAGCACAGATACGCAGTATTTT.

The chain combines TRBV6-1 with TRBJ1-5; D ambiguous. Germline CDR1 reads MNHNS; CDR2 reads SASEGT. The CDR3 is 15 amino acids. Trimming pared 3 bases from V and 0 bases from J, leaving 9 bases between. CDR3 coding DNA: TGTGCCAGCAGTGAGCTAGTTTATAGCAATCAGCCCCAGCATTTT. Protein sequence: CASSELVYSNQPQHF.